This TCR beta chain was sequenced for a study of blood T cell repertoires in COVID-19. Overall study: Researchers got acute and convalescent COVID-19 samples from the United States, Italy and Spain.

Sequencing used immunoSEQ multiplex PCR; TCRdb keeps in-frame clones, though not all of them. The sample has approximately 300,000 clones; roughly 83% are singletons. V shed 6 bases, J shed 6 bases, and the junction held 8 bases outside the gene matches. The germline CDR1 and CDR2 sequences are LNHDA and SQIVND (reference sequence). CDR3 length equals 15 residues. This TCR was recovered from a woman aged 45-65 years with acute or convalescent COVID-19. The chain carries TRBV19 and TRBJ2-1, with TRBD2 identical over 10 bases. Sequenced input: peripheral blood. CDR3 coding DNA: TGTGCCAGTAGGACCGGGACTAGCGCTTCCAATGAGCAGTTCTTC. Translation gives CASRTGTSASNEQFF.